This T cell receptor beta chain was documented in a study of T-cell reconstitution after alpha-beta-depleted transplantation in children. Trimming stripped 8 bases from V and 5 bases from J, with 15 bases between. Germline assignment: CDR1 DFQATT and CDR2 SNEGSKA (reference sequence). The CDR3 length is 12 residues. It was with unique molecular identifiers that the TCRbeta library was prepared. Each CDR3 protein is one row after TCRdb ran MiXCR on the PCR reads. The table shows 200,000 to 300,000 distinct CDR3 sequences, with 12% occurring only once. This clonotype has at least ten counts. Material: PBMCs from the stem cell graft donor, obtained from the stem cell graft. This TCR came from a human donor who donated a stem cell graft to a child with acute lymphoblastic leukemia. The chain uses TRBV20-1 and TRBJ2-5, with D maybe TRBD2 (5 bases). CDR3 residues: CSTQSPGETQYF. In nucleotides, the CDR3 is TGCAGTACCCAGTCTCCGGGGGAGACCCAGTACTTC.